This TCR beta chain stems from a study of T cells in Graves' hyperthyroidism and ophthalmopathy. No ophthalmopathy progression within 18 months constituted stable Graves' hyperthyroidism. Looked up from germline, CDR1 is SGHDN and CDR2 is FVKESK. V was shortened by 6 bases and J by 4 bases, with 18 bases between the two germline ends. This CDR3 is 15 amino acids long. RNA transcripts were the template for amplifying TCR beta CDR3 regions. The HTBI primer set drove a first-round RT-PCR of the TCR CDR3. TCRdb used MiXCR to reprocess the multiplex PCR reads, holding one entry per CDR3 protein. The sample gives about 540,000 distinct CDR3 sequences, 35% to 55% of which show up once; roughly 7.7% is in the top ten. Concerning this clonotype itself: A much larger clone differs from this one at a single base, so this may be a read error. This CDR3 is missing its conserved last phenylalanine or tryptophan, likely due to a read error.

Sequenced input: peripheral blood or thyroid tissue (not recorded which). J is TRBJ1-2 and V is TRBV14; perhaps TRBD1 as D (6 bases). This TCR came from a young woman with Graves' hyperthyroidism. The CDR3 nucleotides read TGTGCCAGCAGACCATCCGGGGGGCGATTCTATGGCTACACCCTC. Amino acid sequence: CASRPSGGRFYGYTL.